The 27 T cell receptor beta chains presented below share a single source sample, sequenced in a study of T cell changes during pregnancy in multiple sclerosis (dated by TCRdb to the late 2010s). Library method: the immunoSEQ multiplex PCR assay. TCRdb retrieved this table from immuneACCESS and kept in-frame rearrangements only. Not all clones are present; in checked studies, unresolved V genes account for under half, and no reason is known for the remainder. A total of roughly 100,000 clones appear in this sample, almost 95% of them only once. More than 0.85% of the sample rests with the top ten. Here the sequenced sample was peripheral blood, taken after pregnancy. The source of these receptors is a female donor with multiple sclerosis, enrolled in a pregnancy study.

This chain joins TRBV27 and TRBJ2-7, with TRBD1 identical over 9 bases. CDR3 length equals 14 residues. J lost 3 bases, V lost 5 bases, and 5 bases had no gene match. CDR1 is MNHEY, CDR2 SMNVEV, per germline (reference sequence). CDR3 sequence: CASSPGDRVYEQYF. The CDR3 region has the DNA TGTGCCAGCAGTCCGGGGGACAGGGTCTACGAGCAGTACTTC.

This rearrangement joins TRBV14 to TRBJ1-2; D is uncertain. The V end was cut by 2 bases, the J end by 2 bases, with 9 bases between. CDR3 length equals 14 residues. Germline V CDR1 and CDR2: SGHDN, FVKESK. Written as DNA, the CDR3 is TGTGCCAGCAGCCAATCCACGGGGAACTATGGCTACACCTTC. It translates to CASSQSTGNYGYTF.

CDR3: CASSQERGPNQPQHF. The CDR3 region has the DNA TGCGCCAGCAGCCAAGAAAGGGGGCCCAATCAGCCCCAGCATTTT. This rearrangement joins TRBV4-1 to TRBJ1-5, with 7 bases aligning to TRBD1. Germline V gives CDR1 MGHRA, CDR2 YSYEKL. CDR3 length: 15 amino acids. The V segment lost 0 bases and the J segment 3 bases; nucleotides outside the gene matches: 2.

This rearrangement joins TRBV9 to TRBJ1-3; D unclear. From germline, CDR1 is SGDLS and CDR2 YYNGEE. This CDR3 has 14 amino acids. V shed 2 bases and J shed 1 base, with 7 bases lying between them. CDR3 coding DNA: TGTGCCAGCAGCGTTGAACAATCTGGAAACACCATATATTTT. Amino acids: CASSVEQSGNTIYF.

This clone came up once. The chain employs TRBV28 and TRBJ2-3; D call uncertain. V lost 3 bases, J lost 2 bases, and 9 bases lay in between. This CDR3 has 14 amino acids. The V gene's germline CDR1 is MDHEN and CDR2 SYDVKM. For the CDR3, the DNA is TGTGCCAGCAGTTTCACCCAGTACACAGATACGCAGTATTTT. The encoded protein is CASSFTQYTDTQYF.

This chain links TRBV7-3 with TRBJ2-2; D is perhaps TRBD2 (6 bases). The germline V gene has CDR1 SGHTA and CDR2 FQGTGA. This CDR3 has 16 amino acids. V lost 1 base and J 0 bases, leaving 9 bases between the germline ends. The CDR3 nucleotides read TGTGCCAGCAGCTTAAGGTCGGGGGCGAACACCGGGGAGCTGTTTTTT. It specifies CASSLRSGANTGELFF.

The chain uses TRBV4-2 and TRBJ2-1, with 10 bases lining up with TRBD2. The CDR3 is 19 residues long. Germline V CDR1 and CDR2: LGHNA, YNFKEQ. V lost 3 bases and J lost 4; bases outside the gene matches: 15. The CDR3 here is CASSHPGTSASRGYNEQFF. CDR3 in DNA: TGTGCCAGCAGCCATCCCGGGACTAGCGCCAGTCGGGGGTACAATGAGCAGTTCTTC.

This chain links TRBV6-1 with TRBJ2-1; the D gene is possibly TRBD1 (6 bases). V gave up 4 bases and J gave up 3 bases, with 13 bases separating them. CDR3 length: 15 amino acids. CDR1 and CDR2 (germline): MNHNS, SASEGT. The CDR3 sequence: CASSVTGNLYNEQFF. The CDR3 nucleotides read TGTGCCAGCAGTGTCACAGGGAACCTCTACAATGAGCAGTTCTTC.

The CDR3 protein is CATGHGQGDNQPQHF. CDR3 nucleotides: TGTGCCACCGGACATGGACAGGGGGACAATCAGCCCCAGCATTTT. The V and J genes are TRBV15 and TRBJ1-5, with 10 bases fitting TRBD1. Germline trimming cut 8 bases from V and 3 bases from J; bases unmatched to any gene: 7. CDR3 length: 15 amino acids. Per germline, CDR1 LNHNV and CDR2 YYDKDF (reference sequence). Variable domain in full (rest from reference TRBV15 and TRBJ1-5): DAMVIQNPRYQVTQFGKPVTLSCSQTLNHNVMYWYQQKSSQAPKLLFHYYDKDFNNEADTPDNFQSRRPNTSFCFLDIRSPGLGDTAMYLCATGHGQGDNQPQHFGDGTRLSIL.

CDR3 coding DNA: TGTGCCAGCAGCTTAGAGTTTACTTCGACAGATACGCAGTATTTT. Translated: CASSLEFTSTDTQYF. The chain joins TRBV11-1 to TRBJ2-3; D call uncertain. Between the trimmed V and J ends, which lost 1 base and 3 bases, there was a span of 11 bases. The CDR3 loop spans 15 amino acids. Germline CDR1 and CDR2: SGHAT and FQDESV (reference sequence).

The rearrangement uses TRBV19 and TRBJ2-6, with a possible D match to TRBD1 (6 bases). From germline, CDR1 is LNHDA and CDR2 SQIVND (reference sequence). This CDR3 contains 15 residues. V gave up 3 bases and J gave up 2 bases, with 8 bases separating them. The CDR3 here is CASSIAGAGANVLTF. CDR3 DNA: TGTGCCAGTAGTATCGCAGGGGCTGGGGCCAACGTCCTGACTTTC.

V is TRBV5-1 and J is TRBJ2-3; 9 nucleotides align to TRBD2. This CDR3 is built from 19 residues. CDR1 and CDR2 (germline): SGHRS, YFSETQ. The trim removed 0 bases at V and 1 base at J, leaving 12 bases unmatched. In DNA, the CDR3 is TGCGCCAGCAGCTTGGGAGAAGGACTAGCGAGGGGTGGCACAGATACGCAGTATTTT. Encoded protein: CASSLGEGLARGGTDTQYF.

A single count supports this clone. Here the CDR3 reads CASSLALAEQYF. The CDR3 coding sequence is TGTGCCAGCAGCTTAGCGTTAGCGGAGCAGTACTTC. V usage is TRBV7-8 and J usage is TRBJ2-7; D is perhaps TRBD2 (5 bases). V dropped 0 bases and J dropped 7 bases, with 7 bases sitting between them. Germline CDR1 is SGHVS and CDR2 is FQNEAQ. The CDR3 is made up of 12 amino acids.

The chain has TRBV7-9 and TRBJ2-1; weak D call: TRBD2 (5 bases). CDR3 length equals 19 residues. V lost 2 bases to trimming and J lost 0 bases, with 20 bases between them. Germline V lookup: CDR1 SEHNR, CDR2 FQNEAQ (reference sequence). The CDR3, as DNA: TGTGCCAGCAGCTTAAGGGCGGTGCGGGCCGCAAACTCCTACAATGAGCAGTTCTTC. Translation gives CASSLRAVRAANSYNEQFF.

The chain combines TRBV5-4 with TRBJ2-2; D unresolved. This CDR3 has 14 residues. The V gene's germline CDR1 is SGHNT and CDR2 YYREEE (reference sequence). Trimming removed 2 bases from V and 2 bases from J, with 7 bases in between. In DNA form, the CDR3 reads TGTGCCAGCAGCTTTACAGTTAACACCGGGGAGCTGTTTTTT. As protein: CASSFTVNTGELFF.

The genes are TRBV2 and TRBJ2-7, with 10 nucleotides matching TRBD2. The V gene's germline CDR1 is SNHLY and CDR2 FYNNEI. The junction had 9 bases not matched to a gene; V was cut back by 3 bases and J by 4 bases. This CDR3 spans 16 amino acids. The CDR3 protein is CASSEGSGGAGYEQYF. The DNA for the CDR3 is TGTGCCAGCAGTGAGGGGAGCGGGGGGGCCGGGTACGAGCAGTACTTC.

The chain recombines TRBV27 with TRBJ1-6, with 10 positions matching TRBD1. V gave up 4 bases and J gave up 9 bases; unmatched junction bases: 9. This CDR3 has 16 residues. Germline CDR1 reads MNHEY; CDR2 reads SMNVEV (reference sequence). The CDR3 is CASSSGQGFRGSPLHF. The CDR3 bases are TGTGCCAGCAGTTCGGGACAGGGGTTTCGGGGTTCACCCCTCCACTTT.

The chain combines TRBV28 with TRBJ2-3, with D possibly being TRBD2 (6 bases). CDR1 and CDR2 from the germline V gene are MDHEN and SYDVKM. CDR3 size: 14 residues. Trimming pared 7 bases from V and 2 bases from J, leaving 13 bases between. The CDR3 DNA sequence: TGTGCCAGCAACCTAGGGACTCACACAGATACGCAGTATTTT. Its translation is CASNLGTHTDTQYF. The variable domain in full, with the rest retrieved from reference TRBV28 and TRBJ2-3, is DVKVTQSSRYLVKRTGEKVFLECVQDMDHENMFWYRQDPGLGLRLIYFSYDVKMKEKGDIPEGYSVSREKKERFSLILESASTNQTSMYLCASNLGTHTDTQYFGPGTRLTVL.

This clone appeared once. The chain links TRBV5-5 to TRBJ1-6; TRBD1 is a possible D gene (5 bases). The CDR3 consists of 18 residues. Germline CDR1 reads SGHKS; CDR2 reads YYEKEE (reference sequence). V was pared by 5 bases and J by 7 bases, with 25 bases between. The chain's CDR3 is CASSYNGRRGGENSPLHF. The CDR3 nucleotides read TGTGCCAGCAGTTACAACGGGAGACGGGGGGGGGAAAATTCACCCCTCCACTTT.

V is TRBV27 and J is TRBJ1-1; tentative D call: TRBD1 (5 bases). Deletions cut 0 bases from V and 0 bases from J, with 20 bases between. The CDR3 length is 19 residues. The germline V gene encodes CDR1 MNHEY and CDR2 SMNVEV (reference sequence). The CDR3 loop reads CASSLSVKMEGKMNTEAFF. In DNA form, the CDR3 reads TGTGCCAGCAGTTTATCGGTCAAGATGGAGGGGAAGATGAACACTGAAGCTTTCTTT.

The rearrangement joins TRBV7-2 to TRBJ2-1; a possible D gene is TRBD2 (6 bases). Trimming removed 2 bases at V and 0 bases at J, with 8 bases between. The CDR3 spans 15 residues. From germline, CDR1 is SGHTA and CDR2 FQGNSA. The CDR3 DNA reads TGTGCCAGCAGCTTAACGCGGGGCTCCTACAATGAGCAGTTCTTC. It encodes CASSLTRGSYNEQFF.

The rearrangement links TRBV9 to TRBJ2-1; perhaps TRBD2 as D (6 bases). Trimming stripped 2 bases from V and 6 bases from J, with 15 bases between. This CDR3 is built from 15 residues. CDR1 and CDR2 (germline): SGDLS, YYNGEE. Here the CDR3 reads CASSVRPGASNEQFF. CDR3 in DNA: TGTGCCAGCAGCGTTAGGCCGGGAGCAAGCAATGAGCAGTTCTTC.

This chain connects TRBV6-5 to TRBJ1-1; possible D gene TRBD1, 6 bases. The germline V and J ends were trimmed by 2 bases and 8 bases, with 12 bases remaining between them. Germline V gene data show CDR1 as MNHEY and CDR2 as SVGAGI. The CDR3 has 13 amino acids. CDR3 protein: CASSYATGSEAFF. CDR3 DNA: TGTGCCAGCAGTTACGCCACAGGGTCGGAAGCTTTCTTT.

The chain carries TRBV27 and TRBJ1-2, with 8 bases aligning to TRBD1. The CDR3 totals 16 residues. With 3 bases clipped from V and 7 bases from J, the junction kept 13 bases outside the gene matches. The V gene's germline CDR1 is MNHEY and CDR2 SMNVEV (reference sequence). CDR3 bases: TGTGCCAGCAGTTTCCTAACCCAGGGGGCGTTTCGTGGCTACACCTTC. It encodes CASSFLTQGAFRGYTF.

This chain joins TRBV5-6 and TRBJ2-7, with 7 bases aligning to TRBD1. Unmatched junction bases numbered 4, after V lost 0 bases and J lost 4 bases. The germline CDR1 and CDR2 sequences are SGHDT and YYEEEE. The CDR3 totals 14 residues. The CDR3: CASSLAGQLYEQYF. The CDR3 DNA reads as TGTGCCAGCAGCTTGGCGGGACAGTTATACGAGCAGTACTTC.

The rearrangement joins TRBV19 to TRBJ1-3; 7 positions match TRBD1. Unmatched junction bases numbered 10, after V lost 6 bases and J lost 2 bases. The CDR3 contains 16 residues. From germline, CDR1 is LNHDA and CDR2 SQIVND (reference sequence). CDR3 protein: CASSHGGQRTGNTIYF. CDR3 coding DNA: TGTGCCAGTAGCCATGGGGGACAGAGAACTGGAAACACCATATATTTT. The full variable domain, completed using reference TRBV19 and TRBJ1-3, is DGGITQSPKYLFRKEGQNVTLSCEQNLNHDAMYWYRQDPGQGLRLIYYSQIVNDFQKGDIAEGYSVSREKKESFPLTVTSAQKNPTAFYLCASSHGGQRTGNTIYFGEGSWLTVV.

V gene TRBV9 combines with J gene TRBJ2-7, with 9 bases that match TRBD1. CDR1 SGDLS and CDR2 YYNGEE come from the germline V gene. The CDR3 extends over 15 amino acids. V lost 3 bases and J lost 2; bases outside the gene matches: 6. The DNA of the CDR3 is TGTGCCAGCAGCGGAACGGGACAGGGCACCTACGAGCAGTACTTC. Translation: CASSGTGQGTYEQYF. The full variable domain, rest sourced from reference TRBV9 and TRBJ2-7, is DSGVTQTPKHLITATGQRVTLRCSPRSGDLSVYWYQQSLDQGLQFLIQYYNGEERAKGNILERFSAQQFPDLHSELNLSSLELGDSALYFCASSGTGQGTYEQYFGPGTRLTVT.